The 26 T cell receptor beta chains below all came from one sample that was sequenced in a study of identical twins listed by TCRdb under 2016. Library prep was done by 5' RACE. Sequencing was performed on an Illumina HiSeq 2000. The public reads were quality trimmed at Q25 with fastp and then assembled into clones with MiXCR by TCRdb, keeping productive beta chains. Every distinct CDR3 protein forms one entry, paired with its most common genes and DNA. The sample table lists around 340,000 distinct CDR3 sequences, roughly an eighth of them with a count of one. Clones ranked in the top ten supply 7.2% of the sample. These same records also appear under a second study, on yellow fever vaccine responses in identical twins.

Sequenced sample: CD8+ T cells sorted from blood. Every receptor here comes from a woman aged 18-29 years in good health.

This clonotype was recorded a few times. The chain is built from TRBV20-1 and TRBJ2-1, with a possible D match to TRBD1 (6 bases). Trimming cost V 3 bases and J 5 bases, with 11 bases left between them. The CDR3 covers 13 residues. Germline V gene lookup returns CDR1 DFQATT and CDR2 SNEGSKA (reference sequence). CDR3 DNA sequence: TGCAGTGCTAGGGGACGGGACAACAATGAGCAGTTCTTC. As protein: CSARGRDNNEQFF.

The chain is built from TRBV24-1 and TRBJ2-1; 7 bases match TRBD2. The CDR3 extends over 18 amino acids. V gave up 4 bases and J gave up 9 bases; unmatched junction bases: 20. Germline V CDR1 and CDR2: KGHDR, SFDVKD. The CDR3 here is CATSEPPWERGTGGEQFF. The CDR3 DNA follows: TGTGCCACCAGTGAGCCCCCTTGGGAGCGGGGAACCGGGGGTGAGCAGTTCTTC.

DNA for the CDR3: TGTGCCAGCAGCTTAGGACTATTCAAAGAGAACGAGCAGTACTTC. Its translation is CASSLGLFKENEQYF. The V gene is TRBV7-9, the J gene TRBJ2-7; a weak D match, TRBD2 (5 bases). The CDR3 covers 15 residues. Germline V gene sequence: CDR1 SEHNR, CDR2 FQNEAQ (reference sequence). V lost 1 base to trimming and J lost 5 bases, with 15 bases between them.

CDR3 DNA: TGTGCCAGCAGTTACGACCAGAGCTCCTACGAGCAGTACGTC. Encoded protein: CASSYDQSSYEQYV. This chain links TRBV6-6 with TRBJ2-7; D gene uncertain. The ends were cut back, 2 bases at V and 0 bases at J, with 8 bases in the middle. The CDR3 consists of 14 residues. The germline CDR1 and CDR2 sequences are MNHNY and SVGAGI (reference sequence).

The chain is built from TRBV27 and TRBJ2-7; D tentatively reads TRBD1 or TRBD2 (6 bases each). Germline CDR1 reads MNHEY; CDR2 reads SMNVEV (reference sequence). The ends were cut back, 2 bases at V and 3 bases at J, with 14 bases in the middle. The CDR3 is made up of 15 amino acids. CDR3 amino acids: CASSLVGGRYYEQYF. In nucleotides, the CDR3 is TGTGCCAGCAGTTTAGTTGGGGGGCGTTACTACGAGCAGTACTTC.

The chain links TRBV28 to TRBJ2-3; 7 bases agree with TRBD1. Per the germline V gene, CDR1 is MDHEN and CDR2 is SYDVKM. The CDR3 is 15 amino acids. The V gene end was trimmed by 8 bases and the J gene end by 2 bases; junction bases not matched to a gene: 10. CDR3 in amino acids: CASDSGTASTDTQYF. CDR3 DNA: TGTGCCAGCGACTCCGGGACAGCTTCCACAGATACGCAGTATTTT.

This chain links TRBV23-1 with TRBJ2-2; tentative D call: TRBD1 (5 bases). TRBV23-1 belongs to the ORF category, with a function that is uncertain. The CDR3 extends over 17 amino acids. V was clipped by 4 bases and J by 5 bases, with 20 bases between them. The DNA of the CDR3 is TGCGCCAGCAGTCTTCCGACAGTATATGAGAGGACCGGGGAGCTGTTTTTT. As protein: CASSLPTVYERTGELFF.

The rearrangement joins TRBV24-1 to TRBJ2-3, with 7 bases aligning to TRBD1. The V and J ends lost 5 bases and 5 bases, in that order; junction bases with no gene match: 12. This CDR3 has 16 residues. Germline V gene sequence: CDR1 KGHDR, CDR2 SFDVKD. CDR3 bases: TGTGCCACCAGTGTCCGGGACAGCGCTTCCCTAGATACGCAGTATTTT. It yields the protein CATSVRDSASLDTQYF.

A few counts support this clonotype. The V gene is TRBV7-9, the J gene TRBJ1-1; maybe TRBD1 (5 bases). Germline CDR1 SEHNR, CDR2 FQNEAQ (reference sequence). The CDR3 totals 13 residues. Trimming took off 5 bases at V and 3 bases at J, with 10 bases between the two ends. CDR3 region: CASSPDKDTEAFF. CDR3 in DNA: TGTGCCAGCAGCCCGGACAAGGACACTGAAGCTTTCTTT.

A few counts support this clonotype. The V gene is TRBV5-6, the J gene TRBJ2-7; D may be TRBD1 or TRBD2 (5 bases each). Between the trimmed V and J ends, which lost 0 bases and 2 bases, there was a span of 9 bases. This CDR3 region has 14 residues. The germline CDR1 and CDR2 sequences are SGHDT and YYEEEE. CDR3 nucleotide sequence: TGTGCCAGCAGCTTGGTTCGGGACCCCTACGAGCAGTACGTC. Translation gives CASSLVRDPYEQYV.

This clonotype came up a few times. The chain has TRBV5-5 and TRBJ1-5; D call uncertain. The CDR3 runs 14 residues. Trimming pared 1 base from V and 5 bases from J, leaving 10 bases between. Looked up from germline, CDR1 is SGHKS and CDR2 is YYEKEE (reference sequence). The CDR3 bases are TGTGCCAGCAGCTTGTACGGATTCGATCAGCCCCAGCATTTT. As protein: CASSLYGFDQPQHF.

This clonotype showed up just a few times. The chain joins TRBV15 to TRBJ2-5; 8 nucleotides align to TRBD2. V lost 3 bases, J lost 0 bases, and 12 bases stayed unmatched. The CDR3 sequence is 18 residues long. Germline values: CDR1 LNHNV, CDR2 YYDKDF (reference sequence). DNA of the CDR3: TGTGCCACCAGCAGCCCGCGGGAGGAGTGGGGTAACCAAGAGACCCAGTACTTC. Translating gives CATSSPREEWGNQETQYF.

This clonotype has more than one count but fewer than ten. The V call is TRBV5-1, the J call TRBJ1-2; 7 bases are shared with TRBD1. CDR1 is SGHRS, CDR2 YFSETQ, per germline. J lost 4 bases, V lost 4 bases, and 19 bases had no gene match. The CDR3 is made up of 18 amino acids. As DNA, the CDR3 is TGCGCCAGCAGCCCTACCCCGGACAGGACTAATCTTGGCTATGGCTACACCTTC. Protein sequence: CASSPTPDRTNLGYGYTF.

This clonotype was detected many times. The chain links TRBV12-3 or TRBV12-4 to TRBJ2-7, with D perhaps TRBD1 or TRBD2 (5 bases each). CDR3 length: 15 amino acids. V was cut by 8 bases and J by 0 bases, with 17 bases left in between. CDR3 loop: CASSGTPLRSYEQYF. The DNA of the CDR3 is TGTGCCAGCTCCGGGACCCCGTTGCGCTCCTACGAGCAGTACTTC.

The CDR3 region is CASSLAAGSAGELFF. The DNA for the CDR3 is TGTGCCAGCAGCTTAGCGGCGGGGAGTGCCGGGGAGCTGTTTTTT. The chain has TRBV7-8 and TRBJ2-2; D is possibly TRBD2 (6 bases). The germline V gene encodes CDR1 SGHVS and CDR2 FQNEAQ. This CDR3 is built from 15 residues. With 0 bases removed from V and 6 bases from J, the gap between germline ends came to 11 bases.

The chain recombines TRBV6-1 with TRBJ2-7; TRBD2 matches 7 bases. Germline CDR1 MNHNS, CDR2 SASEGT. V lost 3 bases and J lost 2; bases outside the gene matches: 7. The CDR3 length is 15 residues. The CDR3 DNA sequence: TGTGCCAGCAGTGATAGAGTCAGCGGGGCCTACGAGCAGTACTTC. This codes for CASSDRVSGAYEQYF.

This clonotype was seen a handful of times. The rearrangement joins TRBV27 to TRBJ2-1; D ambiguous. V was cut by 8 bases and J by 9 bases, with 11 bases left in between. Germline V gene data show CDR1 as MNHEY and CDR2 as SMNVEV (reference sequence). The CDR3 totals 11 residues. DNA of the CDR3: TGTGCCAGCGGCCCTGTTGGTGAGCAGTTCTTC. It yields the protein CASGPVGEQFF.

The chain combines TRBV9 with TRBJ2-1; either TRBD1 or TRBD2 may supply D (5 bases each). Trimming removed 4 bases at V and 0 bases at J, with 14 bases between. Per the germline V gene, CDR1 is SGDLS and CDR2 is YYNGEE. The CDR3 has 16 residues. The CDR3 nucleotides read TGTGCCAGCAGCCCCCCCGGGGCCAGCTCCTACAATGAGCAGTTCTTC. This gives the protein CASSPPGASSYNEQFF.

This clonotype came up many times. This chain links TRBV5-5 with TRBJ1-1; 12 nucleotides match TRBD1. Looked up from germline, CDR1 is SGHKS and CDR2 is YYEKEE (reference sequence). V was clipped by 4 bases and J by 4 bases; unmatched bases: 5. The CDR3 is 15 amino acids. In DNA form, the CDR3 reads TGTGCCAGCAGCATCGGGACAGGGGGCGGCACTGAAGCTTTCTTT. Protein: CASSIGTGGGTEAFF. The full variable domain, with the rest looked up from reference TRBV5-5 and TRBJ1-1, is DAGVTQSPTHLIKTRGQQVTLRCSPISGHKSVSWYQQVLGQGPQFIFQYYEKEERGRGNFPDRFSARQFPNYSSELNVNALLLGDSALYLCASSIGTGGGTEAFFGQGTRLTVV.

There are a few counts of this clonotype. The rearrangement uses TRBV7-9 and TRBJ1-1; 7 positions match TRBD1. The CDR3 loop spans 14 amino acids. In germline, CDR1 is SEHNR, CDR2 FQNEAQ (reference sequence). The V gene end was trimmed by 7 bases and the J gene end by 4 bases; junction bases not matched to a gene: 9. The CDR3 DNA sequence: TGTGCCAGCACCGGAAGGGACAGCCCCACTGAAGCTTTCTTT. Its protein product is CASTGRDSPTEAFF. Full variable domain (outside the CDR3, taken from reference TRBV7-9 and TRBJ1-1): DTGVSQNPRHKITKRGQNVTFRCDPISEHNRLYWYRQTLGQGPEFLTYFQNEAQLEKSRLLSDRFSAERPKGSFSTLEIQRTEQGDSAMYLCASTGRDSPTEAFFGQGTRLTVV.

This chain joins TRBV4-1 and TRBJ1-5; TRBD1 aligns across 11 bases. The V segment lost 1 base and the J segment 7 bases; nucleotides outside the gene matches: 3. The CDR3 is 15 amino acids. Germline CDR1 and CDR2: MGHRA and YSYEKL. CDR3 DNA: TGCGCCAGCAGCCAAGGGACAGGGGGCGTGCAGCCCCAGCATTTT. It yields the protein CASSQGTGGVQPQHF.

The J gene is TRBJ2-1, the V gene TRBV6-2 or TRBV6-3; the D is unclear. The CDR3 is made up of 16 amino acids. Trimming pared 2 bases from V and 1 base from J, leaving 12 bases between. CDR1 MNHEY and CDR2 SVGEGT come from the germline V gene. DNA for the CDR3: TGTGCCAGCAGTTACCGCAAAACAGAATCCTACAATGAGCAGTTCTTC. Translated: CASSYRKTESYNEQFF.

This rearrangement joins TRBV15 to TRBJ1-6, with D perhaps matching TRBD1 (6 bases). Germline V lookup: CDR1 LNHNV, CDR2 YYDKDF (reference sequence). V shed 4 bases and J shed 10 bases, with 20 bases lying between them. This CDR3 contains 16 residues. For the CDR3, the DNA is TGTGCCACCAGCACCTTTTCCCCGGGACAAGGGTCACCCCTCCACTTT. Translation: CATSTFSPGQGSPLHF.

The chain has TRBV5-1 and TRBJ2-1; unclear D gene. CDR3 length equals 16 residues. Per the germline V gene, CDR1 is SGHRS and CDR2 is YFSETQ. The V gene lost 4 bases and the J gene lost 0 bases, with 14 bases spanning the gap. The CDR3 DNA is TGCGCCAGCAGCCCCTGGCCTGTTTTCTCCTACAATGAGCAGTTCTTC. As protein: CASSPWPVFSYNEQFF.

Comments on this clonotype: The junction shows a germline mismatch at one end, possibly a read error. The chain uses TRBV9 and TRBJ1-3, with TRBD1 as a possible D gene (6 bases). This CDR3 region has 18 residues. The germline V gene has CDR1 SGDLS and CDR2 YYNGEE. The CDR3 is CASSDSGTTSPIGNTIYF. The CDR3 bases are TGTGCCAGCAGCGACTCGGGGACAACTTCTCCAATAGGGAACACCATATACTTT.

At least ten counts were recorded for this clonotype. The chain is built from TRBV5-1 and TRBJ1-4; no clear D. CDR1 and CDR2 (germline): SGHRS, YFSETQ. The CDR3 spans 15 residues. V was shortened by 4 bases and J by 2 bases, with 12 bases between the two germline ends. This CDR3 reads CASSAGEFTNEKLFF. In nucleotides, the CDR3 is TGCGCCAGCAGCGCCGGGGAATTCACTAATGAAAAACTGTTTTTT.